One and the same sample provided the 18 T cell receptor beta chains below, sequenced in a study of blood T cells in healthy people across ages. Combining a sample-barcoded 5' primer with a J-beta primer mix, a second PCR ran for roughly 7 to 12 cycles. Each CDR3 protein gets one entry after TCRdb re-called the 5' RACE reads with MiXCR. The sample lists some 640,000 distinct CDR3 sequences, roughly 31% occurring once. The sample was blood. Receptor source: a woman of 80 years or more in good health.

In regard to this clonotype: Given a much more abundant clone one base away, this may be a read error. The genes are TRBV20-1 and TRBJ2-7, with D perhaps matching TRBD2 (6 bases). The V and J ends lost 6 bases and 10 bases respectively, with 25 bases between them. Germline CDR1 reads DFQATT; CDR2 reads SNEGSKA (reference sequence). The CDR3 loop spans 14 amino acids. This CDR3 reads CSAASAGRGEAQYF. CDR3 nucleotides: TGCAGTGCCGCGTCGGCGGGTCGTGGGGAGGCCCAGTACTTC.

In this sample, this clonotype turned up many times. The gene calls are TRBV7-2 and TRBJ2-1; 8 bases line up with TRBD1. The CDR3 sequence is 12 residues long. V lost 5 bases, J lost 12 bases, and 6 bases stayed unmatched. Germline V gene sequence: CDR1 SGHTA, CDR2 FQGNSA. The CDR3 nucleotides read TGTGCCAGCAGCCCCCCCGACAGGGGGCAGTTCTTC. Protein sequence: CASSPPDRGQFF.

The rearrangement joins TRBV2 to TRBJ1-1; D is undetermined. Germline V gene sequence: CDR1 SNHLY, CDR2 FYNNEI. Trimming stripped 6 bases from V and 6 bases from J, with 14 bases between. CDR3 size: 13 residues. This chain's CDR3 is CASSAGPNAEAFF. CDR3 DNA: TGTGCCAGCAGCGCCGGGCCCAACGCTGAAGCTTTCTTT. The full variable domain, rest sourced from reference TRBV2 and TRBJ1-1, is EPEVTQTPSHQVTQMGQEVILRCVPISNHLYFYWYRQILGQKVEFLVSFYNNEISEKSEIFDDQFSVERPDGSNFTLKIRSTKLEDSAMYFCASSAGPNAEAFFGQGTRLTVV.

V gene TRBV12-3 or TRBV12-4 combines with J gene TRBJ2-6; D call uncertain. V lost 3 bases and J 2 bases, leaving 14 bases between the germline ends. The CDR3 length is 17 residues. The CDR3 DNA reads TGTGCCAGCAGTTTTGGGTTTGGGCCCCCTGGGGCCAACGTCCTGACTTTC. It translates to CASSFGFGPPGANVLTF.

This clonotype was detected a few times. This sequence may be a read error, since a much larger clone differs from it by one base. V usage is TRBV5-5 and J usage is TRBJ2-4; 12 nucleotides align to TRBD2. The last part of the DNA fits TRBJ2-7 better; the J call may be wrong. CDR3 size: 14 residues. Per the germline V gene, CDR1 is SGHKS and CDR2 is YYEKEE (reference sequence). CDR3 sequence (DNA): TGTGCCAGCAGCTCGCTACTAGCGGGGGGCGAGCAGTACTTC. Amino acid sequence: CASSSLLAGGEQYF.

This clonotype was observed many times. The V and J genes are TRBV9 and TRBJ1-5; D uncertain. The CDR3 extends over 13 amino acids. The V end was cut by 0 bases, the J end by 7 bases, with 8 bases between. The germline CDR1 and CDR2 sequences are SGDLS and YYNGEE. CDR3 bases: TGTGCCAGCAGCGTAGACGGGAGGCAGCCCCAGCATTTT. This gives the protein CASSVDGRQPQHF.

This clonotype was seen at least ten times. The chain carries TRBV29-1 and TRBJ1-2; TRBD1 might be the D (6 bases). CDR1 and CDR2 (germline): SQVTM, ANQGSEA. The CDR3 has 15 residues. The V and J ends lost 0 bases and 4 bases respectively, with 15 bases between them. The DNA for the CDR3 is TGCAGCGTTGAAGACACGGACAGTCACATCTATGGCTACACCTTC. Its translation is CSVEDTDSHIYGYTF.

There are many counts of this clonotype. The V and J genes are TRBV5-1 and TRBJ2-7; possibly TRBD1 or TRBD2 for D (7 bases each). The V gene's germline CDR1 is SGHRS and CDR2 YFSETQ. CDR3 length equals 15 residues. V lost 4 bases, J lost 4 bases, and 18 bases lay in between. The CDR3: CASSARGGGWYEQYF. DNA for the CDR3: TGCGCCAGCAGCGCAAGGGGAGGGGGCTGGTACGAGCAGTACTTC.

In its sample, this clonotype was seen a few times. This chain links TRBV20-1 with TRBJ1-6; TRBD1 is a possible D gene (5 bases). The germline CDR1 and CDR2 sequences are DFQATT and SNEGSKA (reference sequence). The CDR3 spans 13 residues. The ends were cut back, 4 bases at V and 7 bases at J, with 11 bases in the middle. The CDR3 nucleotides read TGCAGTGCTATCGGACACTACAATTCACCCCTCCACTTT. Translating gives CSAIGHYNSPLHF.

Here the CDR3 DNA reads TGTGCCAGCAGCGCGTACGGGGGGCCAGGATACGAGCAGTACTTC. Translated, it gives CASSAYGGPGYEQYF. The chain recombines TRBV7-3 with TRBJ2-7; TRBD2 is a possible D gene (7 bases). Germline-derived CDR1 and CDR2 are SGHTA and FQGTGA. Trimming pared 5 bases from V and 4 bases from J, leaving 18 bases between. This CDR3 has 15 residues.

This clonotype was counted at least ten times. CDR3 nucleotide sequence: TGTGCCAGCAGCTTCCGCTACGAGCAGTACTTC. Translating gives CASSFRYEQYF. The chain recombines TRBV5-6 with TRBJ2-7, with D hard to call. This CDR3 has 11 residues. Trimming removed 2 bases from V and 3 bases from J, with 3 bases in between. CDR1 and CDR2 from the germline V gene are SGHDT and YYEEEE.

For this clonotype: A junction boundary mismatches the germline segment, possibly from a read error. This chain connects TRBV12-3 or TRBV12-4 to TRBJ2-3, with D possibly being TRBD2 (6 bases). The CDR3 runs to 15 residues. The CDR3, as DNA: TGTGCCAGCAGTTTTAGCGGCGAGAGCACAGATGCGCAGTATTTT. This codes for CASSFSGESTDAQYF.

This rearrangement joins TRBV7-2 to TRBJ1-5; tentative D call: TRBD1 (5 bases). V was clipped by 5 bases and J by 3 bases, with 17 bases between them. There are 16 residues in the CDR3. Germline loops: CDR1 SGHTA, CDR2 FQGNSA. In DNA, the CDR3 is TGTGCCAGCAGCCCACGTGGGGGGGGATTCAATCAGCCCCAGCATTTT. Its translation: CASSPRGGGFNQPQHF.

This clonotype was found many times. This chain joins TRBV2 and TRBJ2-7; tentatively, D is TRBD1 or TRBD2 (5 bases each). V shed 6 bases and J shed 5 bases, with 11 bases lying between them. In germline, CDR1 is SNHLY, CDR2 FYNNEI. The CDR3 totals 12 residues. This CDR3 reads CASRGDGDEQYF. The CDR3 DNA sequence: TGTGCCAGCAGGGGGGACGGGGACGAGCAGTACTTC.

This clonotype came up a few times. V gene TRBV20-1 combines with J gene TRBJ2-7; D may be TRBD2 (6 bases). CDR1 is DFQATT, CDR2 SNEGSKA, per germline (reference sequence). Trimming left V 3 bases short and J 3 bases short, with 9 bases between. This CDR3 spans 12 amino acids. CDR3: CSASKTSYEQYF. CDR3 DNA sequence: TGCAGTGCTAGTAAGACTAGCTACGAGCAGTACTTC.

This clonotype has at least ten counts. The chain has TRBV7-2 and TRBJ2-7; 8 bases are a match to TRBD2. The V gene end was trimmed by 4 bases and the J gene end by 0 bases; junction bases not matched to a gene: 5. The CDR3 extends over 15 amino acids. CDR1 is SGHTA and CDR2 is FQGNSA in the germline V gene. CDR3 in DNA: TGTGCCAGCAGCTCACAGCGGGGGAGCTCCTACGAGCAGTACTTC. As protein: CASSSQRGSSYEQYF. Complete variable domain (other parts from reference TRBV7-2 and TRBJ2-7): GAGVSQSPSNKVTEKGKDVELRCDPISGHTALYWYRQSLGQGLEFLIYFQGNSAPDKSGLPSDRFSAERTGGSVSTLTIQRTQQEDSAVYLCASSSQRGSSYEQYFGPGTRLTVT.

Only a few counts were recorded for this clonotype. The junction differs from germline at one of its ends, possibly a read error. This chain joins TRBV5-6 and TRBJ2-2, with a weak D call TRBD2 (5 bases). The CDR3 covers 14 residues. Germline CDR1 reads SGHDT; CDR2 reads YYEEEE. The CDR3 coding sequence is TGTGCCAGCAGCGTGGACGGATTCACCGGGGAGTTGTTTTTT. Translation: CASSVDGFTGELFF.

The chain has TRBV15 and TRBJ1-4; maybe TRBD1 (5 bases). Germline V CDR1 and CDR2: LNHNV, YYDKDF (reference sequence). Trimming left V 3 bases short and J 8 bases short, with 19 bases between. There are 16 residues in the CDR3. The DNA of the CDR3 is TGTGCCACCAGCAGGGGATGGGCAGGGAGTGGGGAAAAACTGTTTTTT. It translates to CATSRGWAGSGEKLFF.